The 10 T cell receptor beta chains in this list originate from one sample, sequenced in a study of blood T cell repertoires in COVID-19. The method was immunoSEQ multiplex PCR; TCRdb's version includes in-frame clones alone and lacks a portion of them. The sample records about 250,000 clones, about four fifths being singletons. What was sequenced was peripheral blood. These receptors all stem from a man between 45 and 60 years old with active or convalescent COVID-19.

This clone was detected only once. CDR3: CASSWSGTDEKLFF. The CDR3 region has the DNA TGCGCCAGCAGCTGGAGTGGGACAGATGAAAAACTGTTTTTT. The gene calls are TRBV5-1 and TRBJ1-4, with TRBD1 identical over 7 bases. The V and J ends lost 3 bases and 6 bases, in that order; junction bases with no gene match: 5. From germline, CDR1 is SGHRS and CDR2 YFSETQ. The CDR3 sequence is 14 residues long.

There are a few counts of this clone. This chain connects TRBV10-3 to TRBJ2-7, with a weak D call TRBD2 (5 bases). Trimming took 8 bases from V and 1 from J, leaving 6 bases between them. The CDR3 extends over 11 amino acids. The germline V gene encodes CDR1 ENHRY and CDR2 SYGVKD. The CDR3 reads CAIGSSYEQYF. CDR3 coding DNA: TGTGCCATCGGGAGTTCCTACGAGCAGTACTTC.

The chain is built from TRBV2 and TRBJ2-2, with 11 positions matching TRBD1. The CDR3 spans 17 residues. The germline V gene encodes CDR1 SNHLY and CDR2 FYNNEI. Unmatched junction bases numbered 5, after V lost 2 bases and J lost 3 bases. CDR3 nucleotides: TGTGCCAGCAGTGAATTGGGACAGGGGGTGTACACCGGGGAGCTGTTTTTT. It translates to CASSELGQGVYTGELFF.

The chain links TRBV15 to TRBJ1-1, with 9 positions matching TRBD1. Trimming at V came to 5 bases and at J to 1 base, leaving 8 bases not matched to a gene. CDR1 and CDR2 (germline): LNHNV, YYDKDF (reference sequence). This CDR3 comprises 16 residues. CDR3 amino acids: CATSPLGTGRNTEAFF. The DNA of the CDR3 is TGTGCCACCAGCCCCTTGGGGACAGGGAGGAACACTGAAGCTTTCTTT.

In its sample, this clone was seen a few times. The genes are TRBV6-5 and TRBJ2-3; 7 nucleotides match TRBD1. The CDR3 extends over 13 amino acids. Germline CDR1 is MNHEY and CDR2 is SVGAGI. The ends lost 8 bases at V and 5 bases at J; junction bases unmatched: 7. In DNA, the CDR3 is TGTGCCAGCGAACCCAACAGGGGAGATACGCAGTATTTT. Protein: CASEPNRGDTQYF.

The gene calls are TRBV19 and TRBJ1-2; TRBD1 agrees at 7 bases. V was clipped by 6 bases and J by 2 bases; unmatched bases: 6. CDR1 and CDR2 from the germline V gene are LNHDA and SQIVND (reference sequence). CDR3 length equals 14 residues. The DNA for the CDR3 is TGTGCCAGTAGCCCCGGACAGGCCAACTATGGCTACACCTTC. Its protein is CASSPGQANYGYTF.

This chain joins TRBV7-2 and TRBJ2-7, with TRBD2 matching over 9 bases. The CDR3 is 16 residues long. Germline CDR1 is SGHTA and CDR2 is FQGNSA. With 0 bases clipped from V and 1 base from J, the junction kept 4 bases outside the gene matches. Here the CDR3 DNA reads TGTGCCAGCAGCTTAGCGGCTAGCGGGGTATCCTACGAGCAGTACTTC. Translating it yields CASSLAASGVSYEQYF. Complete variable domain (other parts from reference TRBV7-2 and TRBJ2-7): GAGVSQSPSNKVTEKGKDVELRCDPISGHTALYWYRQSLGQGLEFLIYFQGNSAPDKSGLPSDRFSAERTGGSVSTLTIQRTQQEDSAVYLCASSLAASGVSYEQYFGPGTRLTVT.

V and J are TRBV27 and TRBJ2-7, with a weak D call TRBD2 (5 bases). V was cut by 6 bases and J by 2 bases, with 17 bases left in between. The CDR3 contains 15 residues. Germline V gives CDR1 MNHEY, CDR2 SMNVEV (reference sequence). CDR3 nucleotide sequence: TGTGCCAGCAGAGCTAAACAGCCGACTACCTACGAGCAGTACTTC. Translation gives CASRAKQPTTYEQYF.

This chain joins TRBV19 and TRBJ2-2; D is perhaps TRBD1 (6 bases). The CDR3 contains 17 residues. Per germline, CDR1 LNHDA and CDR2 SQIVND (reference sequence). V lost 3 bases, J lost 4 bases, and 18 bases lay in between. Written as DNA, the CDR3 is TGTGCCAGTAGTATTCCCTCTCGCAGGGGCGGCACCGGGGAGCTGTTTTTT. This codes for CASSIPSRRGGTGELFF.

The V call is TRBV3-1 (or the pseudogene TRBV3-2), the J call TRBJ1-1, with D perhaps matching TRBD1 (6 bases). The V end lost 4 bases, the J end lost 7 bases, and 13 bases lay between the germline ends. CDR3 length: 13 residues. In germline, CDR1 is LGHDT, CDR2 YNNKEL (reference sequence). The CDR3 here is CASSLVRGGEAFF. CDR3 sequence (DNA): TGTGCCAGCAGCCTAGTCAGAGGGGGTGAAGCTTTCTTT.